This TCR beta chain was captured by sequencing in a study of control samples from healthy donors and cancer patients. Trimming took off 5 bases at V and 6 bases at J, with 21 bases between the two ends. This CDR3 comprises 16 residues. Germline CDR1 SGHRS, CDR2 YFSETQ. Assay: immunoSEQ multiplex PCR; the TCRdb copy retains only in-frame clones and omits some. The sample lists 200,000 to 250,000 clones; about 94% were seen once. V and J are TRBV5-1 and TRBJ2-1, with D possibly being TRBD1 (6 bases). The sample consisted of blood. The TCR originated in a man aged 50 to 59 in good health. CDR3 sequence: CASRFEKGQMTNEQFF. CDR3 nucleotide sequence: TGCGCCAGCAGGTTCGAGAAAGGACAGATGACCAATGAGCAGTTCTTC. Based on the CDR3 plus reference TRBV5-1 and TRBJ2-1, the full variable domain is KAGVTQTPRYLIKTRGQQVTLSCSPISGHRSVSWYQQTPGQGLQFLFEYFSETQRNKGNFPGRFSGRQFSNSRSEMNVSTLELGDSALYLCASRFEKGQMTNEQFFGPGTRLTVL.